This TCR beta chain was retrieved from a study of blood T cell repertoires in COVID-19. On the study more broadly: T cells, B-cell-depleted T cells, or PBMCs supplied cDNA or gDNA.

Those who participated ranged in age from about 18 to 89 years and resided in 20 to 25 US areas. V gave up 4 bases and J gave up 9 bases; unmatched junction bases: 1. The CDR3 covers 11 residues. Germline values: CDR1 DFQATT, CDR2 SNEGSKA (reference sequence). The repertoire was sequenced with immunoSEQ multiplex PCR; TCRdb's copy has only in-frame clones and lacks some. The table records around 50,000 clones, roughly 80% of them present only once. The rearrangement links TRBV20-1 to TRBJ2-1; 9 bases align to TRBD2. The sample comprised PBMCs or T cells enriched from blood (not recorded which). The receptor was isolated from a woman aged 45 to 65 with acute COVID-19. The CDR3 spells CSATSGIEQFF. In DNA, the CDR3 is TGCAGTGCTACTAGCGGGATTGAGCAGTTCTTC.